This record covers a single T cell receptor beta chain. Study processing details: Amplified reference gene primers provided the basis for estimating nucleated cell counts. Sequenced by immunoSEQ multiplex PCR; TCRdb stores in-frame clones only, minus some. Clone size and the V and J calls come from that table; the DNA yielded D and trimming. The sample lists approximately 230,000 clones; about 85% were seen once. The V end was cut by 5 bases, the J end by 0 bases, with 13 bases between. The CDR3 runs 16 residues. Germline V gives CDR1 SGHTA, CDR2 FQGNSA. The record originates from a study of blood T cell repertoires in COVID-19. Whole-study context: The origin of the acute and convalescent COVID-19 samples was the United States, Italy and Spain. Sources were T cells, B-cell-depleted T cells, or PBMCs; the material itself was cDNA or gDNA.

The specimen was peripheral blood. V gene TRBV7-2 combines with J gene TRBJ2-2; D possibly corresponds to TRBD2 (6 bases). The TCR comes from a man aged 18 to 35 with active or convalescent COVID-19. CDR3 bases: TGTGCCAGCAGCCCCGGTACTAGCCCGAACACCGGGGAGCTGTTTTTT. This sequence encodes CASSPGTSPNTGELFF.